Listed below are T cell receptor beta chains from one sample, sequenced in a study of control samples from healthy donors and cancer patients. Some clones are missing from TCRdb's copy, which holds only in-frame ones; the method was immunoSEQ multiplex PCR. The table includes some 120,000 clones, around nine tenths detected once. Input material: blood. The receptors here all came from a man in his forties or fifties in good health. Each CDR3 is given with its conserved first and last residue. Each record gives: J gene, V gene, D gene, clone size, CDR3 DNA, CDR3 protein. The D gene is left open where the match is weak. The size field is filled for only some rows; it gives once, few, many or a size class.

>TRBJ1-1|TRBV29-1|NA|NA
TGCAGCGTTTTGGGAGGGGGTCACACTGAAGCTTTCTTT
CSVLGGGHTEAFF
>TRBJ2-2|TRBV30|NA|NA
TGTGCCTGGAGTGGTGGAGGGGGTTTTCACACCGGGGAGCTGTTTTTT
CAWSGGGGFHTGELFF
>TRBJ1-4|TRBV2|TRBD1|NA
TGTGCCAGCAGTGCTGAACAGGGGGCCCATGAAAAACTGTTTTTT
CASSAEQGAHEKLFF
>TRBJ2-2|TRBV28|TRBD1|NA
TGTGCCAGCAGTTTTGGGGACAGGGGTGTTACCGGGGAGCTGTTTTTT
CASSFGDRGVTGELFF
>TRBJ2-5|TRBV30|TRBD1|NA
TGTGCCTGGACCGGACAGGGGTACCAAGAGACCCAGTACTTC
CAWTGQGYQETQYF
>TRBJ1-1|TRBV5-1|NA|NA
TGCGCCAGCAGCCCCCGGGGCCGCCCATCCCCGTGGACTGAAGCTTTCTTT
CASSPRGRPSPWTEAFF
>TRBJ1-5|TRBV9|TRBD1|NA
TGTGCCAGCAGCGCGGACAGGAGTGGTCAGCCCCAGCATTTT
CASSADRSGQPQHF
>TRBJ2-1|TRBV9|TRBD1|NA
TGTGCCAGCAGCGACGACAGGGACTACAATGAGCAGTTCTTC
CASSDDRDYNEQFF
>TRBJ1-6|TRBV2|NA|NA
TGTGCCAGCAGCAAAGAGGGCGGCCGTTCCTATAATTCACCCCTCCACTTT
CASSKEGGRSYNSPLHF
>TRBJ1-6|TRBV5-1|NA|NA
TGCGCCAGCAGCATGGACGGGACGGGTGGTGTCCACTTT
CASSMDGTGGVHF
>TRBJ2-2|TRBV7-9|NA|NA
TGTGCCAGCAGCTTAGCAGGTCAGAAGAACACCGGGGAGCTGTTTTTT
CASSLAGQKNTGELFF
>TRBJ2-1|TRBV7-9|TRBD1|NA
TGTGCCAGCAGCTCATCCGGGACAGGGAACAATGAGCAGTTCTTC
CASSSSGTGNNEQFF
>TRBJ2-1|TRBV5-1|NA|NA
TGCGCCAGCAGCCCGTCTTATAGGACCAGCAATGAGCAGTTCTTC
CASSPSYRTSNEQFF
>TRBJ2-7|TRBV4-2|NA|NA
TGTGCCAGCAGCCAAGGAGGGGCTCTCCCCTACGAGCAGTACTTC
CASSQGGALPYEQYF
>TRBJ2-2|TRBV18|NA|NA
TGTGCCAGCTCACTTTCAAGTACCGGGGAGCTGTTTTTT
CASSLSSTGELFF
>TRBJ2-7|TRBV5-1|NA|NA
TGCGCCAGCAGCTTCAAAGGTCAGTCCTACGAGCAGTACTTC
CASSFKGQSYEQYF
>TRBJ1-5|TRBV3-1/TRBV3-2|NA|NA
TGTGCCAGCAGCCCACGGCAAAACAATCAGCCCCAGCATTTT
CASSPRQNNQPQHF
>TRBJ2-7|TRBV2|NA|NA
TGTGCCAGCAGTGTCCCGTTCTACGAGCAGTACTTC
CASSVPFYEQYF
>TRBJ1-2|TRBV27|NA|NA
TGTGCCAGCAAAACAGGGTTGGAAGGCTACACCTTC
CASKTGLEGYTF
>TRBJ2-7|TRBV19|NA|NA
TGTGCCAGTAGTGGGCGGGGGCTCTCCTACGAGCAGTACTTC
CASSGRGLSYEQYF
>TRBJ1-2|TRBV11-3|NA|NA
TGTGCCAGCAGCTTAGGGCCCGGGGGCTACACCTTC
CASSLGPGGYTF
>TRBJ2-1|TRBV7-6|TRBD2|NA
TGTGCCAGCAGTCCCCAGGGCAGGCCGGGGACTAGCGGCTACAATGAGCAGTTCTTC
CASSPQGRPGTSGYNEQFF
>TRBJ2-7|TRBV29-1|NA|NA
TGCAGCGCCAATATGGGGGGCGGAGGAAGAGGGGACGAGCAGTACTTC
CSANMGGGGRGDEQYF
>TRBJ1-2|TRBV30|NA|few
TGTGCCTGCAGGGCCGGTGGCTACACCTTC
CACRAGGYTF
>TRBJ1-3|TRBV6-6|NA|NA
TGTGCCAGCAGCAAGGGGGTCCTATCTGGAAACACCATATATTTT
CASSKGVLSGNTIYF
>TRBJ2-5|TRBV5-6|TRBD1|NA
TGTGCCAGCAGCTTGGCTCGGGACAGCCAAGAGACCCAGTACTTC
CASSLARDSQETQYF
>TRBJ1-1|TRBV7-9|NA|NA
TGTGCCAGCAGCTTAGATACACGGGGAAATACTGAAGCTTTCTTT
CASSLDTRGNTEAFF
>TRBJ2-2|TRBV4-1|TRBD1|NA
TGCGCCAGCAGCCAAGCACAGGGGGCGAACGGGGAGCTGTTTTTT
CASSQAQGANGELFF
>TRBJ1-1|TRBV28|TRBD1|NA
TGTGCCAGCAGTAACTCACAGGGGAGTGGGACTGAAGCTTTCTTT
CASSNSQGSGTEAFF
>TRBJ1-5|TRBV19|NA|NA
TGTGCCAGTAGTATAGATCTGGGGAGTTATCAGCCCCAGCATTTT
CASSIDLGSYQPQHF
>TRBJ1-4|TRBV30|NA|NA
TGTGCCTCGGACCGTGCAACTAATGAAAAACTGTTTTTT
CASDRATNEKLFF
>TRBJ1-4|TRBV9|NA|NA
TGTGCCAGCAGCGTAGTGGGGACGATAGGGGAAAAACTGTTTTTT
CASSVVGTIGEKLFF
>TRBJ1-5|TRBV28|NA|NA
TGTGCCACATGGGACGGCAATCAGCCCCAGCATTTT
CATWDGNQPQHF
>TRBJ1-1|TRBV28|NA|few
TGTGCCAGCAGCTACAGGGTGGCTGAAGCTTTCTTT
CASSYRVAEAFF
>TRBJ1-3|TRBV9|NA|NA
TGTGCCAGCAGCGTAGCTCCGGGGGAGGGAAACACCATATATTTT
CASSVAPGEGNTIYF
>TRBJ2-2|TRBV9|NA|few
TGTGCCAGCAGCGGATGGACAACCGGGGAGCTGTTTTTT
CASSGWTTGELFF
>TRBJ2-7|TRBV11-2|TRBD1|NA
TGTGCCAGCAGCTTTGGACAGGGCTACGAGCAGTACTTC
CASSFGQGYEQYF
>TRBJ1-2|TRBV11-2|TRBD1|NA
TGTGCCAGCAGCTTAGAAGGGACAGCCTTCGACTATGGCTACACCTTC
CASSLEGTAFDYGYTF
>TRBJ2-7|TRBV4-1|NA|NA
TGCGCCAGCAGCCGAACAGGGAACTCCTACGAGCAGTACTTC
CASSRTGNSYEQYF
>TRBJ2-1|TRBV7-9|NA|NA
TGTGCCAGCTCGAGGGGGGCCGGGGATGAGCAGTTCTTC
CASSRGAGDEQFF
>TRBJ2-7|TRBV25-1|TRBD1|once
TGTGCCAGCAGTGCCGGCCGGGACAGGGACTACGAGCAGTACTTC
CASSAGRDRDYEQYF
>TRBJ2-5|TRBV7-2|NA|once
TGTGCCAGCAGCCTCCGAGTTTGGGGGAGTTCGGAGACCCAGTACTTC
CASSLRVWGSSETQYF
>TRBJ1-1|TRBV5-4|NA|once
TGTGCCACCCATCGGGACCGAGACAGGAACACTGAAGCTTTCTTT
CATHRDRDRNTEAFF
>TRBJ2-4|TRBV5-5|NA|NA
TGTGCCAGCAGTATAACAACAGAGACTCTAGCCAAAAACATTCAGTACTTC
CASSITTETLAKNIQYF
>TRBJ1-6|TRBV11-2|NA|NA
TGTGCCAGCAGCGTGCGGCAGGGTAATTCACCCCTCCACTTT
CASSVRQGNSPLHF